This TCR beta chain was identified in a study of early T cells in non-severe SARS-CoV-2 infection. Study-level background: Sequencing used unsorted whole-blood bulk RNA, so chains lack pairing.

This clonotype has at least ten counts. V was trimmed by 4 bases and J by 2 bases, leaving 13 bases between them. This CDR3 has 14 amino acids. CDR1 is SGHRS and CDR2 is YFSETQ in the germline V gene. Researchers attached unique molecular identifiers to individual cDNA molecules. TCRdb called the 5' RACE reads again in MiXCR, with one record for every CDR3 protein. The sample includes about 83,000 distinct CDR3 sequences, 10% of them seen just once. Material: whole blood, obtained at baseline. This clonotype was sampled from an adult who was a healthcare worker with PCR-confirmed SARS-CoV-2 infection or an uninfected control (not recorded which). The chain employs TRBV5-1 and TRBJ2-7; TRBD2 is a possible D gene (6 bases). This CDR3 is CASSVGTAPYEQYF. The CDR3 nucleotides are TGCGCCAGCAGCGTGGGGACTGCCCCCTACGAGCAGTACTTC.